This TCR beta chain was profiled in a study of blood T cell repertoires in COVID-19. The repertoire was sequenced with immunoSEQ multiplex PCR; TCRdb's copy has only in-frame clones and lacks some. The table includes around 45,000 clones, around 85% detected once. Germline CDR1 reads MDHEN; CDR2 reads SYDVKM. The V gene lost 2 bases and the J gene lost 2 bases, with 15 bases spanning the gap. The CDR3 totals 16 residues. The TCR sequence derives from a human donor in a cohort sampled during active COVID-19. The sequenced material came from peripheral blood. The rearrangement links TRBV28 to TRBJ2-5, with D hard to call. The CDR3 nucleotides read TGTGCCAGCAGTTTACCCGTAAGCGTCGGACAAGAGACCCAGTACTTC. This encodes CASSLPVSVGQETQYF.